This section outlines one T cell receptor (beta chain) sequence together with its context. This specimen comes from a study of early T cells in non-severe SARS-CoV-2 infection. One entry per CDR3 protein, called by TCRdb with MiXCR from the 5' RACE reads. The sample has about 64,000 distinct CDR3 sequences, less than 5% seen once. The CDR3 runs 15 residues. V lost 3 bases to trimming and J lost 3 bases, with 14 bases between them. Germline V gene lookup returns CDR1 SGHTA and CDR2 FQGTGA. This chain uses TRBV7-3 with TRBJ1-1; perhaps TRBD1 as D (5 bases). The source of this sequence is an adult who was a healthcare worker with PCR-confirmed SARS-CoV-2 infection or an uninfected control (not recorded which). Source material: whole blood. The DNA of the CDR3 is TGTGCCAGCAGCTTCTCCCTGACAGACCACACTGAAGCTTTCTTT. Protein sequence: CASSFSLTDHTEAFF.